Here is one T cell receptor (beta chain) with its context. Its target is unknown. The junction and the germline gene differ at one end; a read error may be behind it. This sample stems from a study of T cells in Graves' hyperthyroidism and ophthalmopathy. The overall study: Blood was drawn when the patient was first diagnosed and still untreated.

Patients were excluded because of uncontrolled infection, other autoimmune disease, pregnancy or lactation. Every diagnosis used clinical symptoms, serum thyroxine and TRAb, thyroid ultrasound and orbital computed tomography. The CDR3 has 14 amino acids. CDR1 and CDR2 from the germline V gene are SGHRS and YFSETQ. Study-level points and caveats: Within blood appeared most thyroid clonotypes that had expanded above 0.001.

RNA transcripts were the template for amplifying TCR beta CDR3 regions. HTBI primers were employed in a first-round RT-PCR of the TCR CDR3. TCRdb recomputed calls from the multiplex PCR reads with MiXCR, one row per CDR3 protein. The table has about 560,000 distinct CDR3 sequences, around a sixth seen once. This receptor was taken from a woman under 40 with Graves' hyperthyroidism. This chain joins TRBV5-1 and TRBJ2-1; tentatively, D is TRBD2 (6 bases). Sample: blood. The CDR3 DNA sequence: TGCGCCAGCGGCTTGTTGGGAGGCGACAATGAGCAGTTCTTC. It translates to CASGLLGGDNEQFF.